The 23 T cell receptor beta chains presented below share a single source sample, sequenced in a study of T cell repertoires in cytomegalovirus infection. Each CDR3 protein is one row after TCRdb ran MiXCR on the reads. The top ten hold about 19% of the sample, which has 150,000 or so distinct CDR3 sequences, approximately 17% seen once. Sequenced input: CD8+ T cells from PBMCs. The receptors were sampled from a human donor in good health (CMV status not recorded). Some clones in this sample may be carry-over from other donors' samples.

This clonotype has just a few counts. This chain uses TRBV7-2 with TRBJ2-7; weak D call: TRBD2 (5 bases). CDR1 is SGHTA and CDR2 is FQGNSA in the germline V gene. The V gene lost 2 bases and the J gene lost 4 bases, with 12 bases spanning the gap. This CDR3 has 14 residues. The DNA for the CDR3 is TGTGCCAGCAGCTTATTCCTCCCGGGGTACGAGCAGTACTTC. Its translation is CASSLFLPGYEQYF.

This clonotype has a handful of counts. This chain uses TRBV7-9 with TRBJ1-2; D gene ambiguous. Germline V gene data show CDR1 as SEHNR and CDR2 as FQNEAQ (reference sequence). The CDR3 is 15 amino acids. The ends were cut back, 5 bases at V and 4 bases at J, with 17 bases in the middle. CDR3 amino acids: CASSTPQTVPYGYTF. DNA of the CDR3: TGTGCCAGCAGCACCCCACAGACGGTACCCTATGGCTACACCTTC.

This clonotype was counted a few times. The genes are TRBV7-2 and TRBJ2-7; D tentatively fits TRBD1 or TRBD2 (6 bases each). V dropped 5 bases and J dropped 4 bases, with 15 bases sitting between them. The CDR3 runs to 14 residues. Germline V gives CDR1 SGHTA, CDR2 FQGNSA. The CDR3 sequence: CASSPSGGGYEQYF. The CDR3 region has the DNA TGTGCCAGCAGCCCTTCTGGAGGGGGGTACGAGCAGTACTTC.

The V call is TRBV7-2, the J call TRBJ2-1, with a weak D call TRBD1 (5 bases). Germline-derived CDR1 and CDR2 are SGHTA and FQGNSA. The CDR3 totals 14 residues. Trimming pared 3 bases from V and 6 bases from J, leaving 12 bases between. The CDR3 coding sequence is TGTGCCAGCAGCTTGCGCTCCCAGGGCAATGAGCAGTTCTTC. Its translation is CASSLRSQGNEQFF. Combining the CDR3 with reference TRBV7-2 and TRBJ2-1 gives the whole variable domain GAGVSQSPSNKVTEKGKDVELRCDPISGHTALYWYRQSLGQGLEFLIYFQGNSAPDKSGLPSDRFSAERTGGSVSTLTIQRTQQEDSAVYLCASSLRSQGNEQFFGPGTRLTVL.

This clonotype was seen a few times. The J gene is TRBJ1-5, the V gene TRBV28; 7 nucleotides align to TRBD1. The CDR3 runs 16 residues. With 2 bases clipped from V and 7 bases from J, the junction kept 11 bases outside the gene matches. Germline loops: CDR1 MDHEN, CDR2 SYDVKM. CDR3 bases: TGTGCCAGCAGTTTAGGTACAGGGGTCGGAAGACAGCCCCAGCATTTT. Translating it yields CASSLGTGVGRQPQHF.

The V and J genes are TRBV7-2 and TRBJ2-1; TRBD2 might be the D (7 bases). Germline V gives CDR1 SGHTA, CDR2 FQGNSA. Trimming took 0 bases from V and 4 from J, leaving 13 bases between them. CDR3 size: 16 residues. CDR3 region: CASSLARRGRYNEQFF. The CDR3 coding sequence is TGTGCCAGCAGCTTAGCGCGGCGGGGGCGGTACAATGAGCAGTTCTTC.

This clonotype has just a few counts. This rearrangement joins TRBV28 to TRBJ2-7; TRBD2 matches at 7 bases. Germline V gene lookup returns CDR1 MDHEN and CDR2 SYDVKM. CDR3 length: 14 residues. The V gene end was trimmed by 6 bases and the J gene end by 3 bases; junction bases not matched to a gene: 8. DNA for the CDR3: TGTGCCAGCAGAGCTACTAGCGAACTCTACGAGCAGTACTTC. Translation gives CASRATSELYEQYF.

This clonotype showed up just a few times. The chain combines TRBV6-1 with TRBJ2-5; possible D gene TRBD2, 5 bases. This CDR3 contains 15 residues. Per the germline V gene, CDR1 is MNHNS and CDR2 is SASEGT. Deletions cut 4 bases from V and 1 base from J, with 13 bases between. CDR3 protein: CASSGSWEPQETQYF. CDR3 nucleotides: TGTGCCAGCAGTGGTTCGTGGGAGCCCCAAGAGACCCAGTACTTC.

This clonotype has a count of ten or more. The chain employs TRBV7-8 and TRBJ2-7; TRBD1 aligns across 8 bases. In germline, CDR1 is SGHVS, CDR2 FQNEAQ. The CDR3 loop spans 16 amino acids. J lost 4 bases, V lost 5 bases, and 13 bases had no gene match. The CDR3 loop reads CASSTPSGQEFYEQYV. CDR3 bases: TGTGCCAGCAGCACCCCATCGGGACAGGAATTTTACGAGCAGTACGTC.

This clonotype has only a few counts. This chain links TRBV7-6 with TRBJ2-1, with 11 bases identical to TRBD2. J lost 6 bases, V lost 0 bases, and 4 bases had no gene match. Per germline, CDR1 SGHVS and CDR2 FNYEAQ. CDR3 length equals 16 residues. The CDR3 reads CASSLAWTSGLNEQFF. In nucleotides, the CDR3 is TGTGCCAGCAGCTTAGCGTGGACTAGCGGGCTCAATGAGCAGTTCTTC.

The CDR3 bases are TGTGCCAGTAGCCAGTCCAGGGGATTTCCAGATACGCAGTATTTT. Protein product: CASSQSRGFPDTQYF. The V call is TRBV19, the J call TRBJ2-3, with D maybe TRBD1 (6 bases). CDR1 is LNHDA and CDR2 is SQIVND in the germline V gene (reference sequence). With 6 bases removed from V and 4 bases from J, the gap between germline ends came to 17 bases. The length of the CDR3 is 15 residues.

This clonotype was seen many times. The V call is TRBV29-1, the J call TRBJ2-2, with D hard to call. Germline CDR1 is SQVTM and CDR2 is ANQGSEA. The CDR3 is 16 amino acids. V lost 0 bases and J lost 2, with 13 bases in between. CDR3: CSVEDRLGKNTGELFF. The DNA for the CDR3 is TGCAGCGTTGAAGATAGATTAGGGAAAAACACCGGGGAGCTGTTTTTT.

This clonotype was seen at least ten times. V usage is TRBV6-1 and J usage is TRBJ2-3; the match to TRBD1 covers 9 bases. V lost 5 bases to trimming and J lost 5 bases; unmatched junction nucleotides: 8. There are 15 residues in the CDR3. The V gene's germline CDR1 is MNHNS and CDR2 SASEGT. The CDR3 DNA reads TGTGCCAGCAGTTGGACCGGGACAGGGCAAGATACGCAGTATTTT. Translating gives CASSWTGTGQDTQYF.

CDR3: CASSLGLAGEPSYNEQFF. The DNA for the CDR3 is TGTGCCAGCAGCTTAGGACTAGCGGGTGAACCCTCCTACAATGAGCAGTTCTTC. V and J are TRBV7-2 and TRBJ2-1; 10 nucleotides align to TRBD2. CDR3 length: 18 residues. Trimming at V came to 1 base and at J to 0 bases, leaving 6 bases not matched to a gene. Germline loops: CDR1 SGHTA, CDR2 FQGNSA.

The chain has TRBV7-8 and TRBJ1-3, with D unclear. The V and J ends lost 5 bases and 0 bases respectively, with 11 bases between them. This CDR3 is built from 15 residues. Germline lookup yields CDR1 SGHVS and CDR2 FQNEAQ. In nucleotides, the CDR3 is TGTGCCAGCAGCGGGCGCAGCCGCTCTGGAAACACCATATATTTT. It encodes CASSGRSRSGNTIYF.

V is TRBV6-1 and J is TRBJ2-7; D is uncertain. Trimming left V 1 base short and J 5 bases short, with 12 bases between. The length of the CDR3 is 14 residues. Germline CDR1 MNHNS, CDR2 SASEGT. CDR3 loop: CASSEVPDLDEQYF. CDR3 nucleotide sequence: TGTGCCAGCAGTGAAGTGCCAGACTTGGACGAGCAGTACTTC.

This clonotype was observed a few times. The chain links TRBV7-9 to TRBJ2-7; 9 bases agree with TRBD2. The CDR3 sequence is 15 residues long. Germline trimming cut 6 bases from V and 0 bases from J; bases unmatched to any gene: 6. Per germline, CDR1 SEHNR and CDR2 FQNEAQ (reference sequence). The CDR3 coding sequence is TGTGCCAGCAGTCTACTAGCGGGCGACTCCTACGAGCAGTACTTC. Residues: CASSLLAGDSYEQYF.

This sequence joins TRBV5-5 and TRBJ2-1; 11 nucleotides align to TRBD2. The V gene end was trimmed by 3 bases and the J gene end by 8 bases; junction bases not matched to a gene: 7. Looked up from germline, CDR1 is SGHKS and CDR2 is YYEKEE (reference sequence). The CDR3 sequence is 15 residues long. The CDR3 DNA reads TGTGCCAGCAGCTGGGGGACTAGCGGTTACGATGAGCAGTTCTTC. Translated, it gives CASSWGTSGYDEQFF.

This clonotype has a handful of counts. The gene calls are TRBV6-2 or TRBV6-3 and TRBJ2-7, with 8 bases that match TRBD1. Germline values: CDR1 MNHEY, CDR2 SVGEGT. The length of the CDR3 is 13 residues. Trimming at V came to 6 bases and at J to 4 bases, leaving 5 bases not matched to a gene. CDR3 coding DNA: TGTGCCAGCAGCAGGGGGCTAGAATACGAGCAGTACTTC. Residues: CASSRGLEYEQYF.

The chain uses TRBV4-1 and TRBJ2-1; 9 nucleotides line up with TRBD2. Looked up from germline, CDR1 is MGHRA and CDR2 is YSYEKL. V was pared by 0 bases and J by 2 bases, with 5 bases of the junction left unmatched. The CDR3 is made up of 17 amino acids. The CDR3 protein is CASSQDLLAGTYNEQFF. The CDR3 coding sequence is TGCGCCAGCAGCCAAGATTTGCTAGCGGGGACCTACAATGAGCAGTTCTTC.

This clonotype was seen more than once but under ten times. The chain links TRBV20-1 to TRBJ2-5; D remains ambiguous. CDR3 size: 14 residues. V shed 0 bases and J shed 3 bases, with 11 bases lying between them. Germline CDR1 and CDR2: DFQATT and SNEGSKA (reference sequence). The DNA for the CDR3 is TGCAGTGCTAGAGATCTAAGGGTAAAAGAGACCCAGTACTTC. Protein: CSARDLRVKETQYF.

The table lists this clonotype with many counts. The rearrangement uses TRBV20-1 and TRBJ2-1; TRBD1 matches 7 bases. This CDR3 region has 15 residues. Per germline, CDR1 DFQATT and CDR2 SNEGSKA (reference sequence). With V trimmed by 2 bases and J by 3 bases, 7 bases remained unmatched. The CDR3 is CSARSPGGDYNEQFF. The CDR3 bases are TGCAGTGCTAGAAGTCCAGGGGGAGACTACAATGAGCAGTTCTTC.

The chain has TRBV7-9 and TRBJ2-7; a weak D match, TRBD1 (6 bases). From germline, CDR1 is SEHNR and CDR2 FQNEAQ (reference sequence). Trimming took 1 base from V and 12 from J, leaving 13 bases between them. This CDR3 comprises 12 residues. Here the CDR3 DNA reads TGTGCCAGCAGCTTAGGGGACACGGACGGGTACTTC. Translated, it gives CASSLGDTDGYF. Full variable domain (outside the CDR3, taken from reference TRBV7-9 and TRBJ2-7): DTGVSQNPRHKITKRGQNVTFRCDPISEHNRLYWYRQTLGQGPEFLTYFQNEAQLEKSRLLSDRFSAERPKGSFSTLEIQRTEQGDSAMYLCASSLGDTDGYFGPGTRLTVT.